The T cell receptor (beta chain) described here comes from a study of blood T cell repertoires in COVID-19. This table comes from immunoSEQ multiplex PCR, and its TCRdb copy is limited to in-frame clones, with some not included. The data show about 190,000 clones, with almost 80% seen just once and 17% held by the top ten. This CDR3 is 15 amino acids long. V lost 1 base, J lost 12 bases, and 12 bases stayed unmatched. Germline CDR1 and CDR2: SGHNT and YYREEE (reference sequence). This sequence was found in a man aged 55 to 69 with active or convalescent COVID-19. Sequenced material: peripheral blood. This chain connects TRBV5-4 to TRBJ2-1; 8 bases are a match to TRBD2. CDR3 DNA: TGTGCCAGCAGCTTGACGGGACGGGAGGGTTCAGGGCAGTTCTTC. Translation: CASSLTGREGSGQFF. Full variable domain (rest looked up from reference TRBV5-4 and TRBJ2-1): ETGVTQSPTHLIKTRGQQVTLRCSSQSGHNTVSWYQQALGQGPQFIFQYYREEENGRGNFPPRFSGLQFPNYSSELNVNALELDDSALYLCASSLTGREGSGQFFGPGTRLTVL.